This T cell receptor beta chain was captured in a study of PD-1 blockade in classical Hodgkin lymphoma. Study background: Every 2 weeks, patients got 3 mg/kg intravenous nivolumab.

TCRdb's copy holds only in-frame clones and misses some; the assay was immunoSEQ multiplex PCR. The sample contains tens of thousands of clones, about nine tenths of which appear only once. This clone has just one count. Its target is not known. This sample's time point: cycle 4 day 1 (C4D1), after 5 to 7 weeks of nivolumab. All trial patients relapsed after autologous stem cell transplantation. Overall study findings and caveats: At C4D1, TCR diversity had climbed significantly for CD4+ cells, though not for CD8+ cells. Baseline diversity in complete responders resembled that of newly diagnosed patients.

Germline trimming cut 6 bases from V and 1 base from J; bases unmatched to any gene: 3. In germline, CDR1 is MNHEY, CDR2 SVGAGI. This CDR3 region has 14 residues. The chain links TRBV6-5 to TRBJ1-5, with TRBD1 matching over 7 bases. Sequencing used peripheral blood mononuclear cells (PBMCs), obtained before the fourth cycle of nivolumab. The sequence derives from a human donor with classical Hodgkin lymphoma. DNA of the CDR3: TGTGCCAGCAGGCCGACAGGGAGCAATCAGCCCCAGCATTTT. Amino acids: CASRPTGSNQPQHF.